Sequencing of this TCR beta chain was carried out in a study of T cells in Graves' hyperthyroidism and ophthalmopathy (dated by TCRdb to the late 2010s). Regarding the complete study: Peripheral blood was collected at initial diagnosis, before any treatment. After blood sampling, hyperthyroidism patients were treated with methimazole at a starting dose of 30 mg daily, and ophthalmopathy patients were treated with high-dose intravenous methylprednisolone. The paper reports TCR Vbeta CDR3 sequencing of 135 peripheral blood samples: some 44 ophthalmopathy, some 80 hyperthyroidism and around 17 progressor patients. Thyroid tissue and blood T-cell repertoires from over 5 Graves' hyperthyroidism patients were also compared in the study. To identify distinguishing TCR V-J signatures, a discovery cohort of about 95 patients was used, comprising 40 to 45 with Graves' ophthalmopathy and around 57 with stable Graves' hyperthyroidism. An independent validation cohort of under 20 hyperthyroidism patients and 17 patients who later progressed to ophthalmopathy tested prospective prediction of ophthalmopathy. The roughly 91 discovery patients were randomly divided into training and test sets at a 7:3 ratio.

Remarks on this clonotype: The antigen this receptor binds is unknown. No per-base quality is available; no much larger clone lies one base away.

Overall study outcomes, separate from this receptor: Most expanded thyroid clonotypes (frequency above 0.001) were also detected in blood, a finding suggesting that blood repertoires may reflect thyroid immune responses. No statistical method was used to set the sample size in advance, and investigators knew the group allocation. A 13 V-J signature model separated ophthalmopathy from stable hyperthyroidism, with 87.88% sensitivity and roughly 82% specificity in cross-validation and 80%/75% in testing. In validation, the model predicted progression to ophthalmopathy a median of about 6.5 months before onset, with 70% to 71% sensitivity and roughly 73% specificity.

In the ophthalmopathy patients, disease was moderately to severely active, with a Clinical Activity Score of 3 or more, a NOSPECS grade of 4 or more, and a duration of less than 3 months. Any patient with an uncontrolled infection, another autoimmune disease, pregnancy or lactation was excluded. Clinical symptoms, serum thyroxine and TRAb, thyroid ultrasound, and orbital computed tomography formed the basis for the diagnoses. Ficoll-Paque density gradient centrifugation was used to isolate PBMCs from around 10 ml of fresh peripheral blood. Total RNA was extracted using Trizol reagent, and RNA quality was assessed on an Agilent 2100 Bioanalyzer. The germline V gene sets CDR1 to SGDLS and CDR2 to YYNGEE. Reading from cysteine to phenylalanine, the CDR3 counts 15 amino acids. Just CDR3 DNA is preserved here, 45 bases in frame from base 1. The trim is 3 bases for V and 0 bases for J, with a gap of 12 bases between the germline ends.

TCR beta CDR3 regions were amplified from RNA transcripts. The TCR CDR3 was subjected to a first round of RT-PCR using the HTBI primer set and the Qiagen OneStep RT-PCR kit. Libraries were constructed in a second round of multiplex PCR, after which size selection and purification were carried out. Sequencing of the libraries was done on an Illumina HiSeq2000 using paired-end 100 bp reads. Concerning the study's data processing: Raw data were processed with SOAPnuke, discarding reads with adapters, uncalled bases, mean Phred below 15, or no exact constant-primer or identifier match. COPE v1.2.5 was used to merge the high-quality paired reads, and each unique nucleotide sequence was defined as a clonotype. Clonotypes were aligned to IMGT TRBV, TRBD and TRBJ reference segments using MiTCR v1.1. Analysis was restricted to V-J combinations with a frequency above 0.0001, which covered roughly 99% of repertoires. A TCS score was defined as the ratio between F50 (clonal expansion) and ExV (chaos), using BLOSUM62-based TCRdist between CDR3 peptides within each V-J. Welch's t-statistics and random forest reduced around 520 V-J features to 13, which were used in a naive Bayes classifier (R e1071). TCRdb applied fastp at Q25 and MiXCR to the public reads, then kept only in-frame beta chains. Each entry merges the rows of one CDR3 protein and shows their most common DNA and genes. TCRdb, not the original authors, processed these V and J calls. The sample contains 350,000 to 400,000 distinct CDR3 sequences, about 18% of them found a single time. The top ten constitute 35% to 45% of the sample.

The specimen sequenced was blood. The sequence derives from a man younger than 35 with Graves' ophthalmopathy. The sequence is built from TRBV9 and TRBJ1-2; no confident D gene assignment can be made. The DNA sequence is as follows: TGTGCCAGCAGCGCAGACTCGGTGACTAACTATGGCTACACCTTC. It encodes CASSADSVTNYGYTF.